The 27 T cell receptor beta chains reported below all come from one sample, sequenced in a study of cytomegalovirus exposure and HLA in healthy donors. With 60 Vbeta and 13 Jbeta primers, the PCR was carried out. Clones were read by immunoSEQ multiplex PCR, and TCRdb kept only the in-frame ones, dropping some. Of about 180,000 clones detected, about 82% appear once; the ten largest clones hold 2.4%. The material sequenced was PBMCs. The receptors come from a male donor in good health and CMV-seronegative.

The genes are TRBV27 and TRBJ1-2; D unresolved. Germline V gene data show CDR1 as MNHEY and CDR2 as SMNVEV (reference sequence). Between the trimmed V and J ends, which lost 4 bases and 2 bases, there was a span of 8 bases. The CDR3 extends over 13 amino acids. CDR3 sequence (DNA): TGTGCCAGCAGTTATTCACAGAACTATGGCTACACCTTC. Translation gives CASSYSQNYGYTF.

The chain combines TRBV15 with TRBJ2-7; 11 bases map to TRBD1. Germline lookup yields CDR1 LNHNV and CDR2 YYDKDF (reference sequence). V was clipped by 3 bases and J by 3 bases; unmatched bases: 4. CDR3 size: 15 residues. CDR3 sequence (DNA): TGTGCCACCAGCAGTCCCGGGACAGGGGGCTACGAGCAGTACTTC. Encoded protein: CATSSPGTGGYEQYF.

The rearrangement uses TRBV7-2 and TRBJ1-4; D possibly corresponds to TRBD1 (5 bases). The V and J ends lost 3 bases and 5 bases respectively, with 10 bases between them. The CDR3 sequence is 14 residues long. Germline CDR1 SGHTA, CDR2 FQGNSA. The CDR3 DNA is TGTGCCAGCAGCTTTGCGGGGGGGAATGAAAAACTGTTTTTT. Translation gives CASSFAGGNEKLFF. Complete variable domain (other parts from reference TRBV7-2 and TRBJ1-4): GAGVSQSPSNKVTEKGKDVELRCDPISGHTALYWYRQSLGQGLEFLIYFQGNSAPDKSGLPSDRFSAERTGGSVSTLTIQRTQQEDSAVYLCASSFAGGNEKLFFGSGTQLSVL.

The J gene is TRBJ2-2, the V gene TRBV28; D remains ambiguous. Germline V lookup: CDR1 MDHEN, CDR2 SYDVKM. This CDR3 spans 14 amino acids. Trimming took 4 bases from V and 0 from J, leaving 6 bases between them. This CDR3 reads CASSSPSNTGELFF. Written as DNA, the CDR3 is TGTGCCAGCAGTTCCCCCTCGAACACCGGGGAGCTGTTTTTT.

This clone has more than one count but fewer than ten. The chain carries TRBV30 and TRBJ1-1, with D perhaps TRBD1 (5 bases). V lost 2 bases and J 4 bases, leaving 11 bases between the germline ends. Germline V gene lookup returns CDR1 GTSNPN and CDR2 SVGIG (reference sequence). The CDR3 is made up of 13 amino acids. The CDR3 nucleotides read TGTGCCTGGAGTTTAGGGGAGGCCACTGAAGCTTTCTTT. Residues: CAWSLGEATEAFF. The variable domain in full, with the rest retrieved from reference TRBV30 and TRBJ1-1, is SQTIHQWPATLVQPVGSPLSLECTVEGTSNPNLYWYRQAAGRGLQLLFYSVGIGQISSEVPQNLSASRPQDRQFILSSKKLLLSDSGFYLCAWSLGEATEAFFGQGTRLTVV.

The V gene is TRBV6-6, the J gene TRBJ1-2; D uncertain. The germline V gene has CDR1 MNHNY and CDR2 SVGAGI (reference sequence). The CDR3 has 13 residues. With 2 bases removed from V and 5 bases from J, the gap between germline ends came to 9 bases. The CDR3 loop reads CASSYTPAYGYTF. CDR3 DNA sequence: TGTGCCAGCAGTTACACCCCAGCGTATGGCTACACCTTC.

V and J are TRBV9 and TRBJ2-7; D remains ambiguous. The germline V gene has CDR1 SGDLS and CDR2 YYNGEE. The CDR3 totals 15 residues. The V end was cut by 0 bases, the J end by 2 bases, with 12 bases between. CDR3 loop: CASSVDFRIPYEQYF. CDR3 coding DNA: TGTGCCAGCAGCGTAGACTTCAGGATCCCCTACGAGCAGTACTTC.

The chain carries TRBV7-9 and TRBJ2-4; tentative D call: TRBD1 (6 bases). The CDR3 runs to 15 residues. From germline, CDR1 is SEHNR and CDR2 FQNEAQ (reference sequence). The V and J ends lost 2 bases and 9 bases respectively, with 17 bases between them. CDR3 nucleotide sequence: TGTGCCAGCAGCTTAACGTCCGGTAGGGGGAGCATTCAGTACTTC. Its translation is CASSLTSGRGSIQYF.

The V call is TRBV5-6, the J call TRBJ2-7; 7 nucleotides align to TRBD2. Germline-derived CDR1 and CDR2 are SGHDT and YYEEEE. This CDR3 has 16 residues. V lost 4 bases, J lost 0 bases, and 10 bases stayed unmatched. CDR3 sequence (DNA): TGTGCCAGCAGCCCTTTGGGGAGGGTTACCTCCTACGAGCAGTACTTC. Translating gives CASSPLGRVTSYEQYF.

This chain uses TRBV10-1 with TRBJ1-5; D not resolved. Looked up from germline, CDR1 is WNHNN and CDR2 is SYGVQD (reference sequence). The CDR3 contains 15 residues. V was shortened by 4 bases and J by 2 bases, with 12 bases between the two germline ends. The CDR3 nucleotides are TGCGCCAGCAGTGCTTTCGACGGGGGCAATCAGCCCCAGCATTTT. Its protein product is CASSAFDGGNQPQHF.

This CDR3 is CSVVRGRAQEQYF. Here the CDR3 DNA reads TGCAGCGTTGTGAGGGGGAGGGCACAAGAGCAGTACTTC. This chain joins TRBV29-1 and TRBJ2-5; D perhaps matches TRBD2 (7 bases). V was clipped by 4 bases and J by 11 bases, with 20 bases between them. Per germline, CDR1 SQVTM and CDR2 ANQGSEA. The CDR3 has 13 residues.

This sequence joins TRBV7-6 and TRBJ2-3; 16 nucleotides match TRBD2. CDR3 length equals 19 residues. The V gene's germline CDR1 is SGHVS and CDR2 FNYEAQ. With V trimmed by 1 base and J by 0 bases, 4 bases remained unmatched. The CDR3 bases are TGTGCCAGCAGCTTAGGCGGGACTAGCGGGAGGGAGAGCACAGATACGCAGTATTTT. It yields the protein CASSLGGTSGRESTDTQYF.

The gene calls are TRBV19 and TRBJ1-2; weak D call: TRBD1 (6 bases). Deletions cut 5 bases from V and 8 bases from J, with 21 bases between. In germline, CDR1 is LNHDA, CDR2 SQIVND (reference sequence). The CDR3 is 15 amino acids. The CDR3 spells CASSPSSARGSGYTF. CDR3 DNA sequence: TGTGCCAGTAGTCCCAGTTCGGCCAGGGGTAGCGGCTACACCTTC.

This clone was observed a handful of times. The chain carries TRBV7-6 and TRBJ2-3; 8 bases match TRBD1. V lost 1 base to trimming and J lost 4 bases; unmatched junction nucleotides: 1. Germline CDR1 is SGHVS and CDR2 is FNYEAQ. The CDR3 loop spans 14 amino acids. Here the CDR3 reads CASSLGRGPDTQYF. DNA for the CDR3: TGTGCCAGCAGCTTAGGCAGGGGGCCAGATACGCAGTATTTT.

Only one count was recorded for this clone. The CDR3 DNA reads TGTGCCAGCAGTGAGGACGCAGGGAGGCTTTACACTGAAGCTTTCTTT. This encodes CASSEDAGRLYTEAFF. The chain joins TRBV2 to TRBJ1-1; the D gene is possibly TRBD1 (5 bases). V was shortened by 3 bases and J by 3 bases, with 17 bases between the two germline ends. Germline V CDR1 and CDR2: SNHLY, FYNNEI. This CDR3 is 16 amino acids long. Full variable domain (missing parts from reference TRBV2 and TRBJ1-1): EPEVTQTPSHQVTQMGQEVILRCVPISNHLYFYWYRQILGQKVEFLVSFYNNEISEKSEIFDDQFSVERPDGSNFTLKIRSTKLEDSAMYFCASSEDAGRLYTEAFFGQGTRLTVV.

The chain links TRBV4-2 to TRBJ2-1, with 13 nucleotides matching TRBD2. The CDR3 is 20 residues long. Trimming at V came to 3 bases and at J to 8 bases, leaving 19 bases not matched to a gene. The V gene's germline CDR1 is LGHNA and CDR2 YNFKEQ. The CDR3 loop is CASSHGHVGLAGRQADEQFF. The CDR3 DNA reads TGTGCCAGCAGCCATGGCCACGTGGGACTAGCGGGAAGGCAGGCGGATGAGCAGTTCTTC.

The V gene is TRBV6-1, the J gene TRBJ2-5; TRBD2 might be the D (5 bases). Germline lookup yields CDR1 MNHNS and CDR2 SASEGT. This CDR3 comprises 13 residues. Trimming pared 6 bases from V and 1 base from J, leaving 9 bases between. This CDR3 reads CASRARGQETQYF. The CDR3 coding sequence is TGTGCCAGCAGGGCCCGGGGCCAAGAGACCCAGTACTTC.

This clone was picked up one time. V usage is TRBV7-6 and J usage is TRBJ2-7; 9 bases agree with TRBD1. The CDR3 is made up of 14 amino acids. The germline V gene has CDR1 SGHVS and CDR2 FNYEAQ. V shed 5 bases and J 5 bases; nucleotides not matched to a gene: 7. The CDR3 is CASSLWTGENEQYF. The CDR3 nucleotides read TGTGCCAGCAGCCTTTGGACAGGGGAGAACGAGCAGTACTTC.

V and J are TRBV7-2 and TRBJ2-1; a possible D gene is TRBD2 (6 bases). CDR1 is SGHTA, CDR2 FQGNSA, per germline. Trimming left V 4 bases short and J 5 bases short, with 15 bases between. The CDR3 extends over 15 amino acids. The CDR3 nucleotides read TGTGCCAGCAGCTATCGCCGGGACTCAAACAATGAGCAGTTCTTC. It encodes CASSYRRDSNNEQFF.

The chain has TRBV28 and TRBJ2-1; a possible D gene is TRBD2 (5 bases). CDR3 length: 12 residues. CDR1 is MDHEN, CDR2 SYDVKM, per germline. V lost 11 bases, J lost 4 bases, and 12 bases lay in between. CDR3 nucleotides: TGTGCCGAGGGCCGGGCGTACAATGAGCAGTTCTTC. It yields the protein CAEGRAYNEQFF. Combining the CDR3 with reference TRBV28 and TRBJ2-1 gives the whole variable domain DVKVTQSSRYLVKRTGEKVFLECVQDMDHENMFWYRQDPGLGLRLIYFSYDVKMKEKGDIPEGYSVSREKKERFSLILESASTNQTSMYLCAEGRAYNEQFFGPGTRLTVL.

Comment on this clone: Relative to the germline gene, one junction end is altered; a read error may explain this. The same CDR3 can be traced to other DNA sequences in this sample. This rearrangement joins TRBV23-1 to TRBJ1-5; D is possibly TRBD1 (5 bases). TRBV23-1 falls under the ORF class, with uncertain function. The CDR3 totals 13 residues. Written as DNA, the CDR3 is TGCGCCAGCAGTCCCCGCCGGGGGTGGCCCCAGCACTTT. Its translation is CASSPRRGWPQHF.

In nucleotides, the CDR3 is TGTGCCACCAGCGGGAGAACGACAGGGCAAGAAAAACTGTTTTTT. Amino acids: CATSGRTTGQEKLFF. V is TRBV15 and J is TRBJ1-4, with TRBD1 matching 7 bases. V lost 5 bases to trimming and J lost 8 bases; unmatched junction nucleotides: 11. CDR3 length equals 15 residues. Germline V gene sequence: CDR1 LNHNV, CDR2 YYDKDF (reference sequence).

V gene TRBV4-3 combines with J gene TRBJ2-5, with TRBD1 as a possible D gene (6 bases). CDR3 length: 13 amino acids. Germline-derived CDR1 and CDR2 are LGHNA and YSLEER. V shed 1 base and J shed 4 bases, with 7 bases lying between them. For the CDR3, the DNA is TGCGCCAGCAGCCAAGTAGGGGGAGAGACCCAGTACTTC. Amino acids: CASSQVGGETQYF.

This chain connects TRBV29-1 to TRBJ2-2, with D perhaps TRBD1 (6 bases). Germline CDR1 and CDR2: SQVTM and ANQGSEA. The CDR3 length is 12 residues. Trimming removed 6 bases from V and 4 bases from J, with 9 bases in between. As DNA, the CDR3 is TGCAGCGTGGAGACAGGCACCGGGGAGCTGTTTTTT. It is translated as CSVETGTGELFF.

The rearrangement joins TRBV6-1 to TRBJ1-3; 11 bases align to TRBD1. The junction had 11 bases not matched to a gene; V was cut back by 4 bases and J by 0 bases. Germline V gives CDR1 MNHNS, CDR2 SASEGT. CDR3 size: 19 residues. CDR3: CASSGGQGEGRSSGNTIYF. CDR3 coding DNA: TGTGCCAGCAGTGGGGGACAGGGGGAAGGTCGGAGCTCTGGAAACACCATATATTTT.

The rearrangement uses TRBV5-4 and TRBJ2-3; D gene uncertain. Per the germline V gene, CDR1 is SGHNT and CDR2 is YYREEE (reference sequence). V lost 3 bases and J 2 bases, leaving 16 bases between the germline ends. The CDR3 loop spans 16 amino acids. This chain's CDR3 is CASSSGARDLTDTQYF. The CDR3 nucleotides are TGTGCCAGCAGCTCCGGAGCGCGCGATCTCACAGATACGCAGTATTTT.

This chain joins TRBV29-1 and TRBJ2-7; a possible D gene is TRBD2 (6 bases). This CDR3 contains 12 residues. Germline V lookup: CDR1 SQVTM, CDR2 ANQGSEA. The V gene lost 1 base and the J gene lost 4 bases, with 8 bases spanning the gap. The CDR3 nucleotides are TGCAGCGTTGAAGTAGCGGATTACGAGCAGTACTTC. Residues: CSVEVADYEQYF.